A single sample is the source of the 19 T cell receptor beta chains below, sequenced in a study of CD8 T cells in Susac syndrome. Reverse transcription of 0.5 to 1 ug RNA was performed with random hexamers. MiXCR, run by TCRdb on the immunoSEQ multiplex PCR reads, gives a single entry per CDR3 protein. There are about 250,000 distinct CDR3 sequences in the sample; about 93% occur only once, and about 0.07% lies in the top ten. Sequencing used CD4+ T cells from PBMCs. These receptors were collected from a human donor with multiple sclerosis.

The rearrangement uses TRBV29-1 and TRBJ1-2; 8 positions agree with TRBD1. V shed 7 bases and J 4 bases; nucleotides not matched to a gene: 8. Germline V gene sequence: CDR1 SQVTM, CDR2 ANQGSEA. The CDR3 sequence is 13 residues long. The CDR3: CSALTGDGYGYTF. CDR3 in DNA: TGCAGCGCCTTGACAGGGGATGGCTATGGCTACACCTTC.

The chain is built from TRBV29-1 and TRBJ1-1; 10 bases align to TRBD1. Losses at the gene ends were 5 bases for V and 0 bases for J; bases not matched to a gene: 6. This CDR3 region has 15 residues. Germline CDR1 SQVTM, CDR2 ANQGSEA. The CDR3 bases are TGCAGCGTTACCGGGACAGGGGCTTTGAACACTGAAGCTTTCTTT. Protein product: CSVTGTGALNTEAFF.

V gene TRBV27 combines with J gene TRBJ2-7; 7 bases align to TRBD2. The junction had 13 bases not matched to a gene; V was cut back by 4 bases and J by 7 bases. Germline loops: CDR1 MNHEY, CDR2 SMNVEV (reference sequence). The length of the CDR3 is 15 residues. The CDR3 nucleotides read TGTGCCAGCAGTTCGCGCGGGGGACCGGGGCGGGAGCAGTACGTC. This sequence encodes CASSSRGGPGREQYV.

The V and J genes are TRBV5-1 and TRBJ1-1; D remains unclear. The V end was cut by 7 bases, the J end by 0 bases, with 13 bases between. In germline, CDR1 is SGHRS, CDR2 YFSETQ. This CDR3 comprises 14 residues. The CDR3 here is CASAGTNMNTEAFF. The CDR3 nucleotides read TGCGCCAGCGCGGGTACTAATATGAACACTGAAGCTTTCTTT.

The chain couples TRBV4-2 to TRBJ2-3; 8 positions match TRBD2. The CDR3 spans 15 residues. CDR1 and CDR2 (germline): LGHNA, YNFKEQ. V dropped 7 bases and J dropped 2; count of bases not matched to a gene: 8. DNA for the CDR3: TGTGCCAGCACCCCACGGGGGGGTCCCACAGATACGCAGTATTTT. Translating gives CASTPRGGPTDTQYF.

The rearrangement uses TRBV24-1 and TRBJ2-3; TRBD2 aligns across 7 bases. Germline V lookup: CDR1 KGHDR, CDR2 SFDVKD. This CDR3 comprises 16 residues. The V segment lost 3 bases and the J segment 4 bases; nucleotides outside the gene matches: 9. This CDR3 is CATSDPRGVQADTQYF. CDR3 DNA: TGTGCCACCAGTGATCCTCGGGGGGTTCAAGCAGATACGCAGTATTTT.

The chain recombines TRBV30 with TRBJ1-1; TRBD1 aligns across 9 bases. The CDR3 runs 13 residues. With 2 bases clipped from V and 6 bases from J, the junction kept 4 bases outside the gene matches. Germline V lookup: CDR1 GTSNPN, CDR2 SVGIG (reference sequence). CDR3 bases: TGTGCCTGGAGTTCGGGACAGGGCGCTGAAGCTTTCTTT. Its translation is CAWSSGQGAEAFF. Filled out from reference TRBV30 and TRBJ1-1, the complete variable domain reads SQTIHQWPATLVQPVGSPLSLECTVEGTSNPNLYWYRQAAGRGLQLLFYSVGIGQISSEVPQNLSASRPQDRQFILSSKKLLLSDSGFYLCAWSSGQGAEAFFGQGTRLTVV.

V is TRBV5-1 and J is TRBJ2-5; D remains unclear. CDR1 and CDR2 from the germline V gene are SGHRS and YFSETQ. Deletions cut 4 bases from V and 5 bases from J, with 9 bases between. This CDR3 is built from 12 residues. The CDR3 reads CASSAGVETQYF. CDR3 DNA: TGCGCCAGCAGCGCTGGGGTGGAGACCCAGTACTTC.

The V and J genes are TRBV3-1 and TRBJ2-1, with D perhaps matching TRBD1 (6 bases). This CDR3 has 14 residues. From germline, CDR1 is LGHDT and CDR2 YNNKEL (reference sequence). V dropped 2 bases and J dropped 10 bases, with 15 bases sitting between them. In nucleotides, the CDR3 is TGTGCCAGCAGCCAACTCCCCAGGGGCTGGGAGCAGTTCTTC. Amino acid sequence: CASSQLPRGWEQFF.

This rearrangement joins TRBV2 to TRBJ1-2; TRBD1 might be the D (5 bases). The CDR3 totals 11 residues. CDR1 SNHLY and CDR2 FYNNEI come from the germline V gene. Between the trimmed V and J ends, which lost 8 bases and 6 bases, there was a span of 10 bases. The CDR3 DNA follows: TGTGCCAGCTCTCGGGGGGATGGCTACACCTTC. Translated, it gives CASSRGDGYTF.

The V gene is TRBV2, the J gene TRBJ1-2; D possibly corresponds to TRBD1 (5 bases). The V and J ends lost 6 bases and 7 bases respectively, with 15 bases between them. The CDR3 has 13 amino acids. Germline CDR1 and CDR2: SNHLY and FYNNEI. CDR3 sequence (DNA): TGTGCCAGCAGCGACCCGGGGGTGGGTGGCTACACCTTC. Translation: CASSDPGVGGYTF.

The genes are TRBV29-1 and TRBJ2-1; weak D call: TRBD2 (6 bases). CDR1 SQVTM and CDR2 ANQGSEA come from the germline V gene. With 8 bases removed from V and 8 bases from J, the gap between germline ends came to 22 bases. The CDR3 contains 14 residues. In DNA form, the CDR3 reads TGCAGCTCACGAGAGGGTCGGGAGTTCGATGAGCAGTTCTTC. It codes for CSSREGREFDEQFF.

This rearrangement joins TRBV29-1 to TRBJ1-4, with no clear D. Germline V gene sequence: CDR1 SQVTM, CDR2 ANQGSEA. The CDR3 totals 13 residues. Trimming took off 4 bases at V and 5 bases at J, with 11 bases between the two ends. The CDR3 sequence is CSVAPLQNEKLFF. CDR3 nucleotide sequence: TGCAGCGTTGCGCCGTTACAAAATGAAAAACTGTTTTTT.

This sequence joins TRBV4-2 and TRBJ2-3, with D tentatively TRBD1 or TRBD2 (5 bases each). The CDR3 runs 17 residues. V was clipped by 0 bases and J by 5 bases, with 18 bases between them. Germline assignment: CDR1 LGHNA and CDR2 YNFKEQ. The DNA of the CDR3 is TGTGCCAGCAGCCAAGACTGGCGGAGAGGGGCCCGAGATACGCAGTATTTT. It translates to CASSQDWRRGARDTQYF.

The rearrangement joins TRBV20-1 to TRBJ2-3; no clear D. Germline V gene data show CDR1 as DFQATT and CDR2 as SNEGSKA (reference sequence). CDR3 length equals 16 residues. Deletions cut 4 bases from V and 2 bases from J, with 19 bases between. CDR3 DNA sequence: TGCAGTGCTAATGTTGGGCCCCGTCCTCCCACAGATACGCAGTATTTT. This gives the protein CSANVGPRPPTDTQYF.

J is TRBJ2-2 and V is TRBV12-3 or TRBV12-4, with unresolved D. V lost 0 bases, J lost 4 bases, and 6 bases lay in between. This CDR3 comprises 14 residues. Written as DNA, the CDR3 is TGTGCCAGCAGTTTAGCCGACACCACCGGGGAGCTGTTTTTT. Amino acids: CASSLADTTGELFF.

The gene calls are TRBV5-4 and TRBJ1-1; tentative D call: TRBD1 (6 bases). Germline V gene data show CDR1 as SGHNT and CDR2 as YYREEE (reference sequence). Trimming stripped 4 bases from V and 6 bases from J, with 19 bases between. This CDR3 contains 15 residues. The DNA for the CDR3 is TGTGCCAGCAGCCGGGGGGGGGCCCAGGGCGCTGAAGCTTTCTTT. This sequence encodes CASSRGGAQGAEAFF.

This chain connects TRBV20-1 to TRBJ1-2, with D tentatively TRBD1 (5 bases). Trimming pared 1 base from V and 7 bases from J, leaving 10 bases between. Germline assignment: CDR1 DFQATT and CDR2 SNEGSKA (reference sequence). The CDR3 sequence is 12 residues long. For the CDR3, the DNA is TGCAGTGCTAGAGGAGGCAGGGCTGGCTACACCTTC. Protein sequence: CSARGGRAGYTF.

The chain has TRBV7-7 and TRBJ2-5; D remains unclear. Trimming pared 3 bases from V and 4 bases from J, leaving 12 bases between. The length of the CDR3 is 14 residues. Looked up from germline, CDR1 is SSHAT and CDR2 is FNYEAQ (reference sequence). This chain's CDR3 is CASSFRSGGETQYF. For the CDR3, the DNA is TGTGCCAGCAGCTTTAGGTCGGGTGGAGAGACCCAGTACTTC.